The entry that follows covers one T cell receptor (beta chain) sequence. TCR beta from blood CD8+ and CD4+ T cells was sequenced. The V and J ends lost 5 bases and 0 bases respectively, with 13 bases between them. CDR3 length: 14 residues. The germline gives CDR1 SQVTM, CDR2 ANQGSEA. This record comes from a study of CD8 T cells in Susac syndrome. The authors reverse transcribed roughly 0.45 to 1 ug RNA with random hexamers. Via MiXCR, TCRdb re-called the immunoSEQ multiplex PCR reads, giving one row per CDR3 protein. The repertoire holds 170,000 or so distinct CDR3 sequences, with roughly 92% as singletons.

The source is a human donor with multiple sclerosis. The V and J genes are TRBV29-1 and TRBJ1-2; no firm D call. Input material: CD4+ T cells from PBMCs. CDR3 amino acids: CSVTGQAANYGYTF. In DNA form, the CDR3 reads TGCAGCGTTACTGGCCAAGCTGCTAACTATGGCTACACCTTC. Full variable domain (rest looked up from reference TRBV29-1 and TRBJ1-2): SAVISQKPSRDICQRGTSLTIQCQVDSQVTMMFWYRQQPGQSLTLIATANQGSEATYESGFVIDKFPISRPNLTFSTLTVSNMSPEDSSIYLCSVTGQAANYGYTFGSGTRLTVV.